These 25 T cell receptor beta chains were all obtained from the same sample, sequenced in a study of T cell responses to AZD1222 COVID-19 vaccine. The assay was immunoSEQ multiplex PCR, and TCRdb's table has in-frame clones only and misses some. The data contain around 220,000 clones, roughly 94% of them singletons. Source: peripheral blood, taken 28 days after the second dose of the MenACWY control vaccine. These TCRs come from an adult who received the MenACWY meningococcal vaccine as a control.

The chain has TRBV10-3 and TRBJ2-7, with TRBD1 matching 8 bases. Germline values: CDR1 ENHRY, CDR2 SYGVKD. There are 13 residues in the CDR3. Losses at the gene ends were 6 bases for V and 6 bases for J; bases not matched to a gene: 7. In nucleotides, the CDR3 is TGTGCCATCAGCGACAGGGGAAAGGGCGAGCAGTACTTC. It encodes CAISDRGKGEQYF.

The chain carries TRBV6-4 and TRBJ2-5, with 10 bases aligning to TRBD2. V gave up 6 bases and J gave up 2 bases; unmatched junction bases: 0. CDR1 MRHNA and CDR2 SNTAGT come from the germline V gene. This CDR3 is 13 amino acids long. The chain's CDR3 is CASRTSGQETQYF. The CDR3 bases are TGTGCCAGCAGGACTAGCGGGCAAGAGACCCAGTACTTC.

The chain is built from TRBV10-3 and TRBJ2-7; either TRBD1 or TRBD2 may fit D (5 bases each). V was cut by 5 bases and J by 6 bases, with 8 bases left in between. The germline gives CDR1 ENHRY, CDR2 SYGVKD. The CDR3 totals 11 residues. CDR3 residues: CAISRDLEQYF. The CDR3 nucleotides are TGTGCCATCAGTCGGGACCTCGAGCAGTACTTC.

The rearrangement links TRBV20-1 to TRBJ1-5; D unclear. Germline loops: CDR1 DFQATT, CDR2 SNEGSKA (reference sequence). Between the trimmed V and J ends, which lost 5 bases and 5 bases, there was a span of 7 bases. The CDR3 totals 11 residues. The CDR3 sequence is CSAAGDQPQHF. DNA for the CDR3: TGCAGTGCTGCAGGAGATCAGCCCCAGCATTTT.

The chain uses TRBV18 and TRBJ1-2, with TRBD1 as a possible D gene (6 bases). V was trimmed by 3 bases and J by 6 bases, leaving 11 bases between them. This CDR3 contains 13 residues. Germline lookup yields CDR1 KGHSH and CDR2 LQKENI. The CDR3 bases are TGTGCCAGCTCACCTGAAAGGGGGGATGGCTACACCTTC. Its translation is CASSPERGDGYTF. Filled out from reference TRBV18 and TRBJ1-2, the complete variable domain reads NAGVMQNPRHLVRRRGQEARLRCSPMKGHSHVYWYRQLPEEGLKFMVYLQKENIIDESGMPKERFSAEFPKEGPSILRIQQVVRGDSAAYFCASSPERGDGYTFGSGTRLTVV.

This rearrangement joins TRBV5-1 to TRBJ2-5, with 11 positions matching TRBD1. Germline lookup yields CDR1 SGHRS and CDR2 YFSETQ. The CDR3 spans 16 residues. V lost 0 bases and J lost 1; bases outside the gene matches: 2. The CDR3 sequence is CASSLAGQGAQETQYF. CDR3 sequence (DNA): TGCGCCAGCAGCTTGGCCGGACAGGGGGCCCAAGAGACCCAGTACTTC.

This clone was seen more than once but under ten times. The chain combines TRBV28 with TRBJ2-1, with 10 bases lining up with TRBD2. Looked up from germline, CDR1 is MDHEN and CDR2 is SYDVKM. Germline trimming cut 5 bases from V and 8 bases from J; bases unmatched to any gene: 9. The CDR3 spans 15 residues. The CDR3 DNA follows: TGTGCCAGCAGTCCTAGCGGGAGAAGGATCGATGAGCAGTTCTTC. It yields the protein CASSPSGRRIDEQFF.

The CDR3 bases are TGTGCCAGCAGTGAAGCCTTTTACGAGCAGTACTTC. Amino acid sequence: CASSEAFYEQYF. V and J are TRBV6-1 and TRBJ2-7, with no clear D. Between the trimmed V and J ends, which lost 0 bases and 4 bases, there was a span of 4 bases. This CDR3 is built from 12 residues. The germline CDR1 and CDR2 sequences are MNHNS and SASEGT.

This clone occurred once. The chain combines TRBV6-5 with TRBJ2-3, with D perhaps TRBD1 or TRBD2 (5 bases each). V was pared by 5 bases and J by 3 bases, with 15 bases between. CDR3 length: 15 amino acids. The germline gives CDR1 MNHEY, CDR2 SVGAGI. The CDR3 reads CASSPLGVRTDTQYF. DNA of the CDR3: TGTGCCAGCAGTCCCTTGGGGGTACGGACAGATACGCAGTATTTT.

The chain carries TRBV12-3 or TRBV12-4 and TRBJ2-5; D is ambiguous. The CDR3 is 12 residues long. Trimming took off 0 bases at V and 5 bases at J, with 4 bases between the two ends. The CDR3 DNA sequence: TGTGCCAGCAGTTTAGCCGCGGAGACCCAGTACTTC. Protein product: CASSLAAETQYF.

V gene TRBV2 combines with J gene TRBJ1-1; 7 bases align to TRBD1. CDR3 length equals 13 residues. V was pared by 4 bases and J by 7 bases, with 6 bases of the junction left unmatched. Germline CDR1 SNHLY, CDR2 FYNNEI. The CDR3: CASSASPGGEAFF. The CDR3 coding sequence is TGTGCCAGCAGTGCCTCCCCAGGGGGTGAAGCTTTCTTT.

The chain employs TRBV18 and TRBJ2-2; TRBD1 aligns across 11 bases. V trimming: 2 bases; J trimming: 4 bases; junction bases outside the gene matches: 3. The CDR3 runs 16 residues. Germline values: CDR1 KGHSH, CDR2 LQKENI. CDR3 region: CASSPTGQGGTGELFF. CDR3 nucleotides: TGTGCCAGCTCACCAACGGGACAGGGGGGCACCGGGGAGCTGTTTTTT.

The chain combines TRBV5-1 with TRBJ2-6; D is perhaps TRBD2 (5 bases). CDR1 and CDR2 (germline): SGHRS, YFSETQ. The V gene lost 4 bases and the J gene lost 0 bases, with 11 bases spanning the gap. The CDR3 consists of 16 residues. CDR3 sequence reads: CASSVTGFSGANVLTF. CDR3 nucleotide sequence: TGCGCCAGCAGCGTAACGGGATTCTCTGGGGCCAACGTCCTGACTTTC.

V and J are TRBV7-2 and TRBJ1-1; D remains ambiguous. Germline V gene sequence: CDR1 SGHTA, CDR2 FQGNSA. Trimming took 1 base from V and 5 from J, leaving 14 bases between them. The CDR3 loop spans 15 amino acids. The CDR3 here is CASSLGGGTFTEAFF. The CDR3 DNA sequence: TGTGCCAGCAGCTTAGGTGGAGGAACTTTTACTGAAGCTTTCTTT.

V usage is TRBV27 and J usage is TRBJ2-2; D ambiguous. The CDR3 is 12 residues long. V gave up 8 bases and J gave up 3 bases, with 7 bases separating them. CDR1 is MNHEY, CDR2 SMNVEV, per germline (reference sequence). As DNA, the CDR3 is TGTGCCAGCGGCACTTACACCGGGGAGCTGTTTTTT. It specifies CASGTYTGELFF.

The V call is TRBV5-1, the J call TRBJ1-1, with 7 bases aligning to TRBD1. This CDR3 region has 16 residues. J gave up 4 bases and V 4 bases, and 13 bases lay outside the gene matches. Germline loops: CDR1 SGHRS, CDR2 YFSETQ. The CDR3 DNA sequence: TGCGCCAGCAGCCCACCGTCTACAGGGGCAGGCACTGAAGCTTTCTTT. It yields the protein CASSPPSTGAGTEAFF.

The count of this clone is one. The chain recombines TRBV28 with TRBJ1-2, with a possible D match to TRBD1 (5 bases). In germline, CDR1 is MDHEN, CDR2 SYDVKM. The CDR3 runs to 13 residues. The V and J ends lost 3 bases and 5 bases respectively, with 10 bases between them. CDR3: CASSFRREYGYTF. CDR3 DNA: TGTGCCAGCAGTTTTCGCAGGGAATATGGCTACACCTTC.

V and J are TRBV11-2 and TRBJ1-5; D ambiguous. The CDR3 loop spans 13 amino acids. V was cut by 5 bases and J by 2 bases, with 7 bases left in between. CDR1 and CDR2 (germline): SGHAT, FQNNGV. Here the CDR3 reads CASSPSGNQPQHF. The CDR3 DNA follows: TGTGCCAGCAGCCCGTCGGGCAATCAGCCCCAGCATTTT.

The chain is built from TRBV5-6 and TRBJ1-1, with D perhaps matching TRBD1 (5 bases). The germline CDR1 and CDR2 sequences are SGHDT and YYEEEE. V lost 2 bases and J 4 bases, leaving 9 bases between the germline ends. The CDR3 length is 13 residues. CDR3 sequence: CASSLGGTTEAFF. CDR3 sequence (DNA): TGTGCCAGCAGCTTAGGCGGGACCACTGAAGCTTTCTTT. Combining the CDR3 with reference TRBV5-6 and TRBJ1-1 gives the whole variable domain DAGVTQSPTHLIKTRGQQVTLRCSPKSGHDTVSWYQQALGQGPQFIFQYYEEEERQRGNFPDRFSGHQFPNYSSELNVNALLLGDSALYLCASSLGGTTEAFFGQGTRLTVV.

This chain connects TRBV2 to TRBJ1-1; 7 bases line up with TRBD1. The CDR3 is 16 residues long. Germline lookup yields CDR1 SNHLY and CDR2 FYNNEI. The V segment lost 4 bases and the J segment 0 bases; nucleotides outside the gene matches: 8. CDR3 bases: TGTGCCAGCAGTGGACCTCAGGGGGATTTGAACACTGAAGCTTTCTTT. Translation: CASSGPQGDLNTEAFF.

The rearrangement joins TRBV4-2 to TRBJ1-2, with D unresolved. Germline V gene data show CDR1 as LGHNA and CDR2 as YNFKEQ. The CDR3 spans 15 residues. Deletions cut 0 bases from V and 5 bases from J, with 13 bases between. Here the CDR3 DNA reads TGTGCCAGCAGCCAAGATGGGTCGGGAGATTATGGCTACACCTTC. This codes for CASSQDGSGDYGYTF.

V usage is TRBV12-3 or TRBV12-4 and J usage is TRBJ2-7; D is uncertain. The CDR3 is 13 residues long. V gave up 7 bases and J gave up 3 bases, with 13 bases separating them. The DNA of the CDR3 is TGTGCCAGCACATCCACCTTGGGCTACGAGCAGTACTTC. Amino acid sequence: CASTSTLGYEQYF.

This CDR3 reads CASSLSGLPGELFF. CDR3 DNA sequence: TGTGCCAGCAGTTTATCAGGACTCCCGGGGGAGCTGTTTTTT. J is TRBJ2-2 and V is TRBV28; TRBD2 might be the D (5 bases). The CDR3 consists of 14 residues. The V end lost 1 base, the J end lost 8 bases, and 11 bases lay between the germline ends. Germline CDR1 MDHEN, CDR2 SYDVKM.

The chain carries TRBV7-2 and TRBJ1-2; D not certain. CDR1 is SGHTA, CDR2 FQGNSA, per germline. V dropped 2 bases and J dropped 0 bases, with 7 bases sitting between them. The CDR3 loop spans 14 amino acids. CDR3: CASSLFGTNYGYTF. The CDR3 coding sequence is TGTGCCAGCAGCTTATTTGGGACTAACTATGGCTACACCTTC.

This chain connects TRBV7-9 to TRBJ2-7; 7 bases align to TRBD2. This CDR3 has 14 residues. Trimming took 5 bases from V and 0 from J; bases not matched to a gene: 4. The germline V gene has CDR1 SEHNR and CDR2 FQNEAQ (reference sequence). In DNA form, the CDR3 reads TGTGCCAGCAGCGGGAGGGAGGGCTCCTACGAGCAGTACTTC. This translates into CASSGREGSYEQYF.